This T cell receptor (beta chain) came from a study of T cell responses to AZD1222 COVID-19 vaccine (dated by TCRdb to about 2021). About the full investigation: TCR sequencing covered approximately 230 trial participants: 207 given two doses of AZD1222 and about 26 given two doses of MenACWY control vaccine. Trial participants were enrolled by age into 18-55, 56-69 and 70-plus year subgroups, with about 150, 28 and 57 TCR-sequenced participants respectively.

A remark on this clone: No antigen is known for it. No qualities accompany the bases; no much larger clone lies one base away.

Including the terminal cysteine and phenylalanine, the CDR3 comprises 16 residues. Here the CDR3 DNA is all that survives: 48 bases in frame from base 1. V sheds 3 bases and J sheds 1 base, leaving 10 bases between their ends. The germline V gene (reference sequence) specifies SEHNR as CDR1 and FQNEAQ as CDR2. The CDR3 regions of human TCRbeta chains were subjected to immunosequencing. The paper's processing steps were these. TCRs in the repertoires were matched against a reference library of SARS-CoV-2-specific TCRs that had been generated with the MIRA antigen-specificity platform. Breadth was defined as the fraction of unique TCRs that were SARS-CoV-2-associated. Depth was defined as the fraction of total T cells that were SARS-CoV-2-associated. Using the MIRA data, every spike-specific TCR was mapped to the spike region that the TCR reacted to and assigned to either a CD4 or a CD8 class. Log10-transformed breadth and depth values were compared by one-way ANOVA with Sidak's multiple comparisons tests. TCRdb's version of the immuneACCESS table is confined to in-frame rearrangements and falls short of the full clone set. An unresolved V gene accounts for under half of the shortfall where checked; the remainder is of unknown origin. The V and J calls and the clone size are those of that table, but D and trimming were determined from the DNA. The sample has 140,000 or so clones on record, approximately 86% of them singletons. The ten largest clonotypes hold 5% to 5.5% of the sample.

General conclusions and limits of the study: Because no samples from the day 14 peak response were available, repertoires could be characterized only after the peak T cell response. In the small 56-69-year group, the increase in depth fell short of significance, most likely because of low power. The vaccine-associated CD4 TCRs covered the entire spike protein, and the dominant responses fell in regions 160-218 and 743-854. Most participants were white British and females outnumbered males, and the authors suggested that clonal diversity may have been underestimated. Nearly half of unique spike-specific TCRs reportedly recognized epitopes outside regions mutated in the B.1.351 and B.1.1.7 variants. Conclusions about previously exposed vaccinees are limited because only 6 or 7 AZD1222 recipients were SARS-CoV-2 seropositive at baseline. After two AZD1222 doses, both the breadth and the depth of spike-specific TCRs were significantly higher than at day 0 and than in MenACWY recipients.

The sample's time point label, in plain terms: about 28 days (+/-7) after the second vaccine dose. AZD1222 recipients whose second dose came at about 4 weeks and those whose second dose came at about 12 weeks were combined into one group, since spike-specific TCR depth and breadth did not differ between the two schedules. Vaccinee samples were obtained from the UK trials COV001 and COV002, which included a single-blind randomized controlled phase 2/3 trial of AZD1222 (ChAdOx1 nCoV-19) in healthy adults. For TCRbeta chain sequencing, PBMC samples from trial participants were taken at day 0 and at day 28 after the second dose.

Sequences were derived from peripheral blood, sampled 28 days after the second AZD1222 dose. The TCR comes from an adult who received the AZD1222 COVID-19 vaccine. The V and J genes are TRBV7-9 and TRBJ2-6; possibly the D gene is TRBD2, per 5 matching bases. Read as DNA, the sequence is TGTGCCAGCAGCTTTGGCGGGCCGTCTGGGGCCAACGTCCTGACTTTC. Its protein product is CASSFGGPSGANVLTF.